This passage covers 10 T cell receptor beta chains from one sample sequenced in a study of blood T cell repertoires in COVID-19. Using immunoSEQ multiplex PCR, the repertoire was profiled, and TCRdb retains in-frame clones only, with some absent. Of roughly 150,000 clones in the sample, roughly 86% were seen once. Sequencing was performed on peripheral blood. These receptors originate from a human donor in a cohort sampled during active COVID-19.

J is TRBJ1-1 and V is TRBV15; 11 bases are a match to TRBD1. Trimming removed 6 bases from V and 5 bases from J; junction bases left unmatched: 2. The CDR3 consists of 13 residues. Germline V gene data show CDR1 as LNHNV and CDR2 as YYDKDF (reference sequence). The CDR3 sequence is CATRGQGVTEAFF. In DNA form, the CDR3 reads TGTGCCACCAGGGGACAGGGGGTAACTGAAGCTTTCTTT.

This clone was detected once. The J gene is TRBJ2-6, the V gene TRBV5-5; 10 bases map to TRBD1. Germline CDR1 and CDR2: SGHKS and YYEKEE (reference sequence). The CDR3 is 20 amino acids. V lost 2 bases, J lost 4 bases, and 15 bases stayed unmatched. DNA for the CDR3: TGTGCCAGCAGCTTTTTATTACCGGGACAGGGGTTTTTCGGGGCCAACGTCCTGACTTTC. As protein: CASSFLLPGQGFFGANVLTF.

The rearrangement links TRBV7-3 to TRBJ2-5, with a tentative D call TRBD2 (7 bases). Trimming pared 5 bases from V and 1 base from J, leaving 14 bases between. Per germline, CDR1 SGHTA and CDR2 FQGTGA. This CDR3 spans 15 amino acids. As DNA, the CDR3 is TGTGCCAGCAGCCCCGGGGGAGGGGGCCAAGAGACCCAGTACTTC. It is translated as CASSPGGGGQETQYF.

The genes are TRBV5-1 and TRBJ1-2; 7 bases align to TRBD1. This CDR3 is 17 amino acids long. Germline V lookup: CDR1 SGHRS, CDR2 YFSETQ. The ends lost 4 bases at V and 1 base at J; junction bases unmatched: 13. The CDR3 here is CASSIPSDRAVNYGYTF. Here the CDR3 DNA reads TGCGCCAGCAGCATACCTAGCGACAGGGCCGTTAACTATGGCTACACCTTC.

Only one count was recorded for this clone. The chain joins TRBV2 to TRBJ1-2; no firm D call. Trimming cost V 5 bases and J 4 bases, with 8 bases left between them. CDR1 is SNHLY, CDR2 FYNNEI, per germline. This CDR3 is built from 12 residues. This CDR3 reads CASSREPYGYTF. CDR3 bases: TGTGCCAGCAGTCGGGAACCCTATGGCTACACCTTC. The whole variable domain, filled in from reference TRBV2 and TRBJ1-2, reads EPEVTQTPSHQVTQMGQEVILRCVPISNHLYFYWYRQILGQKVEFLVSFYNNEISEKSEIFDDQFSVERPDGSNFTLKIRSTKLEDSAMYFCASSREPYGYTFGSGTRLTVV.

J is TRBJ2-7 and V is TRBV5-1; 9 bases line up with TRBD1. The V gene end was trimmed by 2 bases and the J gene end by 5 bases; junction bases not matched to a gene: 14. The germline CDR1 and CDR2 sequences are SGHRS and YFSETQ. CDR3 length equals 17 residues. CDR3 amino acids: CASSLLGQGLPTDEQYF. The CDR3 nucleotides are TGCGCCAGCAGCTTACTGGGACAGGGCCTTCCTACCGACGAGCAGTACTTC.

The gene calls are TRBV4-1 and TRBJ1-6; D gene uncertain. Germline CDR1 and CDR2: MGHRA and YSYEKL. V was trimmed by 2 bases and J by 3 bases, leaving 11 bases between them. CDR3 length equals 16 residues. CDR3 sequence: CASSQNRANYNSPLHF. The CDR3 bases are TGCGCCAGCAGCCAAAACAGAGCTAACTATAATTCACCCCTCCACTTT.

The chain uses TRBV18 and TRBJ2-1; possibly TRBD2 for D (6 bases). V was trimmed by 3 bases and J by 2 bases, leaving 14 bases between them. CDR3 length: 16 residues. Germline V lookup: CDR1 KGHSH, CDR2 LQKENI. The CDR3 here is CASSPQGRRPYNEQFF. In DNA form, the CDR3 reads TGTGCCAGCTCACCCCAAGGGAGGCGTCCCTACAATGAGCAGTTCTTC.

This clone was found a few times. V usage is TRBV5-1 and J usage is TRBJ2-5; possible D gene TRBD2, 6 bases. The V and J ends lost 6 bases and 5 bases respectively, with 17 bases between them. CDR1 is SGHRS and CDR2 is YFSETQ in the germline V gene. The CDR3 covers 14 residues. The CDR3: CASKPSRRGETQYF. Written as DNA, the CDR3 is TGCGCCAGCAAACCGAGCCGACGGGGGGAGACCCAGTACTTC.

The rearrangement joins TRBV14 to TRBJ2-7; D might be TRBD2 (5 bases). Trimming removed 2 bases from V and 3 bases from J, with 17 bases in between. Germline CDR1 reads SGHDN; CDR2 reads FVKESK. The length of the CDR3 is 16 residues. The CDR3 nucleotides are TGTGCCAGCAGCCAATCTTATACGGGAACGGGCTACGAGCAGTACTTC. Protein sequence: CASSQSYTGTGYEQYF.